This TCR beta chain was found in a study of shared clonotypes between healthy human individuals. The naive CD8 subset, CD45RO-negative cells positively selected for CCR7, excluded terminally differentiated effector memory CD45RA+ cells. Each sample came from a Caucasian adult donor living in Nashville, Tennessee. Worth noting for this clone: Its specificity is not known.

General observations from the study: Clonotypes shared by all four donors outscored non-shared clonotypes in generation probability. Among donors, the sharing of clonotypes was expected to be influenced by sequencing depth.

J lost 9 bases, V lost 4 bases, and 6 bases had no gene match. Germline-derived CDR1 and CDR2 are MNHEY and SMNVEV (reference sequence). The CDR3 consists of 16 residues. Profiled with immunoSEQ multiplex PCR; TCRdb holds only in-frame clones, not every one. The data contain some 1,900,000 clones, about 95% of them seen just once; the ten biggest clones take up 1% to 1.5%. This chain links TRBV27 with TRBJ2-1; 16 nucleotides agree with TRBD2. This TCR was sampled from a man younger than 35 in good health. The sequenced sample was naive CD8+ T cells sorted from blood. The CDR3 bases are TGTGCCAGCAGTTCCGGGACTAGCGGGAGGGCCTTTGAGCAGTTCTTC. It is translated as CASSSGTSGRAFEQFF.